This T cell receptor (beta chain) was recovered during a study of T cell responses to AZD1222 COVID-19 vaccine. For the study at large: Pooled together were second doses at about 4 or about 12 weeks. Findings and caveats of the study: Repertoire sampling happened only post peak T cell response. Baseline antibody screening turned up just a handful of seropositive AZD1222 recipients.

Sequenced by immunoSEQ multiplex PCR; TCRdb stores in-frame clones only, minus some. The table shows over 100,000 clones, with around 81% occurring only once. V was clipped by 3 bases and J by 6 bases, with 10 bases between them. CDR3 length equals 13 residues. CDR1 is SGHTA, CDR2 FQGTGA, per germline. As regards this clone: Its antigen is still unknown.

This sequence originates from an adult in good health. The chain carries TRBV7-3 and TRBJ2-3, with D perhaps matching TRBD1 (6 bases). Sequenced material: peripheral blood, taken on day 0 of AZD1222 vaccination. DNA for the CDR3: TGTGCCAGCAGCTTTAGGGGGTCGGATACGCAGTATTTT. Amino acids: CASSFRGSDTQYF.